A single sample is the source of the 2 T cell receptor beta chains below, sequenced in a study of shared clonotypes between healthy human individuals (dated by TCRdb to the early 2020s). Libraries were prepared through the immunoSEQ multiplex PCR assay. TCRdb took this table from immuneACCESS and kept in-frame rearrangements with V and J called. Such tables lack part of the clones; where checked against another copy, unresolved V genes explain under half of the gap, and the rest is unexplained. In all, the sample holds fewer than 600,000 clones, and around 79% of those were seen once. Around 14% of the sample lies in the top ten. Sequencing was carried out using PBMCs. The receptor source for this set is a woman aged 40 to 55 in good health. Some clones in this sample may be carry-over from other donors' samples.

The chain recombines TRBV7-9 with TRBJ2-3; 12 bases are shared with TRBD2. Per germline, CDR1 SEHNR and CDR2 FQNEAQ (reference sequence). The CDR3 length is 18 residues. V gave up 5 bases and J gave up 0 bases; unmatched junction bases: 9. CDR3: CASSLVLAGGPSTDTQYF. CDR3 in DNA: TGTGCCAGCAGCCTCGTGCTAGCGGGAGGGCCCAGCACAGATACGCAGTATTTT.

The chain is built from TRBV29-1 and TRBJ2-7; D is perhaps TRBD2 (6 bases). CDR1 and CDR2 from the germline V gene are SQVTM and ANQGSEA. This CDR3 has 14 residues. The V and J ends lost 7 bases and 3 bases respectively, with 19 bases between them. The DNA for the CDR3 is TGCAGCGCCGCCGGGGCGGGAACTAGCTACGAGCAGTACTTC. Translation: CSAAGAGTSYEQYF.